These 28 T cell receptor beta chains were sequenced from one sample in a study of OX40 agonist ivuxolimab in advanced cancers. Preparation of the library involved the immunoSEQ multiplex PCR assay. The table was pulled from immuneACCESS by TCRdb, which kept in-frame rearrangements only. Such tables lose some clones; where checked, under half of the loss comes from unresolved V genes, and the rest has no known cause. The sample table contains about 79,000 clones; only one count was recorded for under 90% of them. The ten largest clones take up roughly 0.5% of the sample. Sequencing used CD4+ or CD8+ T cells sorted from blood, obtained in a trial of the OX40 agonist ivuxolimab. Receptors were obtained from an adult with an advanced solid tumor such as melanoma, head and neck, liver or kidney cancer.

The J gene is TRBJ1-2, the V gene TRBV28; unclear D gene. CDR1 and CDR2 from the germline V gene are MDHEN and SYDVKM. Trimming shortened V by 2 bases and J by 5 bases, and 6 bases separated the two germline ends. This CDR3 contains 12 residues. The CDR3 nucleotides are TGTGCCAGCAGTTTAAACGAGTATGGCTACACCTTC. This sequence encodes CASSLNEYGYTF.

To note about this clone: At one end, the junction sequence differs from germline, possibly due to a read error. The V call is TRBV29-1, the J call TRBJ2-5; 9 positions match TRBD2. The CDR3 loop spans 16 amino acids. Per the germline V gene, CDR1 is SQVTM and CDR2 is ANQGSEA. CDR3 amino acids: CSVQEGLSGSKETQYF. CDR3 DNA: TGCAGCGTTCAAGAGGGACTTAGCGGGAGTAAAGAGACCCAGTACTTC.

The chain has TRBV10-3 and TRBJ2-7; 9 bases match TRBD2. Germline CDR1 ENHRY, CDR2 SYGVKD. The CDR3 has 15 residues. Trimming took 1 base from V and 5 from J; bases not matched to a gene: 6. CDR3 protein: CAISEFSGLADEQYF. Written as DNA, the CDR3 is TGTGCCATCAGTGAGTTCTCGGGACTAGCCGACGAGCAGTACTTC.

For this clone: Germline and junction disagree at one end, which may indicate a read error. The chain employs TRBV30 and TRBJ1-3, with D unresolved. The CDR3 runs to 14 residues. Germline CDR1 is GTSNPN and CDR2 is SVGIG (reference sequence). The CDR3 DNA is TGTGCCTGGAGTCTAGGAGAGGTTGGATACACCATATATTTT. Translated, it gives CAWSLGEVGYTIYF. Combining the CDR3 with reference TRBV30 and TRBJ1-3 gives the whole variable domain SQTIHQWPATLVQPVGSPLSLECTVEGTSNPNLYWYRQAAGRGLQLLFYSVGIGQISSEVPQNLSASRPQDRQFILSSKKLLLSDSGFYLCAWSLGEVGYTIYFGEGSWLTVV.

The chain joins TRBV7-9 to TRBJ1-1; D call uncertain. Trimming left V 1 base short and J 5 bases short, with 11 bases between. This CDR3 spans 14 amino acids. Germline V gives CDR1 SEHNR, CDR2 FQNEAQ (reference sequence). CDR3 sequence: CASSLVRRGTEAFF. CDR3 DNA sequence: TGTGCCAGCAGCTTAGTCCGGCGCGGAACTGAAGCTTTCTTT.

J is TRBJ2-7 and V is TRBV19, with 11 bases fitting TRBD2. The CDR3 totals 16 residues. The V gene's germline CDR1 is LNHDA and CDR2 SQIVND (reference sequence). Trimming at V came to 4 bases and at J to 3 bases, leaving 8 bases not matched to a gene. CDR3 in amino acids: CASSTAGTSGSYEQYF. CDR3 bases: TGTGCCAGTAGTACCGCCGGGACTAGCGGCAGCTACGAGCAGTACTTC.

The DNA for the CDR3 is TGTGCCAGCAGTGCTGACGGTTGGAGAGGGCCTGAAGCTTTCTTT. Protein sequence: CASSADGWRGPEAFF. The chain uses TRBV6-1 and TRBJ1-1, with unresolved D. This CDR3 is built from 15 residues. The ends were cut back, 4 bases at V and 6 bases at J, with 18 bases in the middle. Germline CDR1 is MNHNS and CDR2 is SASEGT.

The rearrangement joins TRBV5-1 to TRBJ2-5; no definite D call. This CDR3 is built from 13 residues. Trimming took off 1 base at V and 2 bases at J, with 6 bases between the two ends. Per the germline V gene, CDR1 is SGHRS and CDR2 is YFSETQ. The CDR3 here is CASSLSGQETQYF. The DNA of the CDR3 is TGCGCCAGCAGCTTGAGTGGACAAGAGACCCAGTACTTC.

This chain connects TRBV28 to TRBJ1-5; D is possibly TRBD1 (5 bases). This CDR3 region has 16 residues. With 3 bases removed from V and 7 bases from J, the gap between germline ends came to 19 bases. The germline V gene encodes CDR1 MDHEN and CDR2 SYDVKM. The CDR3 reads CASSFVPGRGAQPQHF. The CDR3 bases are TGTGCCAGCAGTTTCGTCCCGGGTAGGGGCGCCCAGCCCCAGCATTTT. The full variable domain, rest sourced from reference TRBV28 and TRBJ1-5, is DVKVTQSSRYLVKRTGEKVFLECVQDMDHENMFWYRQDPGLGLRLIYFSYDVKMKEKGDIPEGYSVSREKKERFSLILESASTNQTSMYLCASSFVPGRGAQPQHFGDGTRLSIL.

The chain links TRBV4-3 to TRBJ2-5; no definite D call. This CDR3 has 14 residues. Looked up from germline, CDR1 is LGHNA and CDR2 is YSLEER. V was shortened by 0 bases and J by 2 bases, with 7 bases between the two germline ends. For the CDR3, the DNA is TGCGCCAGCAGCCAAGATCCCCTTCAAGAGACCCAGTACTTC. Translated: CASSQDPLQETQYF.

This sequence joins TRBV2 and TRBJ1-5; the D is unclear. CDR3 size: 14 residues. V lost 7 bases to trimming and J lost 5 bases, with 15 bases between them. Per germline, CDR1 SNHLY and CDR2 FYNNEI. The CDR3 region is CASTLANADQPQHF. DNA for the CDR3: TGTGCCAGCACCCTCGCCAATGCCGATCAGCCCCAGCATTTT.

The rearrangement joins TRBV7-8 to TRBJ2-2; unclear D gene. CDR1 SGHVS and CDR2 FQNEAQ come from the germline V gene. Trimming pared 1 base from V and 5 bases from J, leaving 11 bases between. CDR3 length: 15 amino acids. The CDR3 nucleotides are TGTGCCAGCAGCTTAGTAATAGTAGATACCGGGGAGCTGTTTTTT. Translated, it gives CASSLVIVDTGELFF.

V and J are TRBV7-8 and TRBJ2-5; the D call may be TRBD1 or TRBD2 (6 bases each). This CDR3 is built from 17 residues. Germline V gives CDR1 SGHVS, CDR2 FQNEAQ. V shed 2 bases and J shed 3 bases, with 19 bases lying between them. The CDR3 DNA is TGTGCCAGCAGCTTACGGGAGTGGGGCAACAGGGAAGAGACCCAGTACTTC. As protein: CASSLREWGNREETQYF.

This CDR3 is CASSYSKQGAYEQYF. CDR3 bases: TGTGCCAGCAGTTACTCAAAACAGGGGGCATACGAGCAGTACTTC. This sequence joins TRBV6-5 and TRBJ2-7; 9 nucleotides line up with TRBD1. Germline V CDR1 and CDR2: MNHEY, SVGAGI. The ends lost 0 bases at V and 4 bases at J; junction bases unmatched: 4. The CDR3 runs 15 residues.

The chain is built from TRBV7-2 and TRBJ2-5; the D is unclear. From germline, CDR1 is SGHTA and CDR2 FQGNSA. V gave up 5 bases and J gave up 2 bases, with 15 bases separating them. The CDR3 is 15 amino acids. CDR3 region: CASSLSLGGQETQYF. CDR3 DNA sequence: TGTGCCAGCAGCCTCTCCTTAGGTGGGCAAGAGACCCAGTACTTC.

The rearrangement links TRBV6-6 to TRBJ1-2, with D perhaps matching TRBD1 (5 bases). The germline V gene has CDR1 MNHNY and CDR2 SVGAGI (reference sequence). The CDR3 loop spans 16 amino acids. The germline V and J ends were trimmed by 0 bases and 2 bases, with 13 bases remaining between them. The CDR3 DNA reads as TGTGCCAGCAGTTACTCTGGGGCGCAGGGAAACTATGGCTACACCTTC. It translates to CASSYSGAQGNYGYTF.

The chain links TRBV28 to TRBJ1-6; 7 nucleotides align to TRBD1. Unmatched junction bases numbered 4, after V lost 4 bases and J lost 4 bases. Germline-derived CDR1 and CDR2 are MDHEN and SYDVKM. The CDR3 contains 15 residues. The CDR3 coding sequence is TGTGCCAGCAGTTCTGGGACAGCGTATAATTCACCCCTCCACTTT. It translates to CASSSGTAYNSPLHF.

The CDR3 here is CASSWGTGPTGYGYTF. Written as DNA, the CDR3 is TGTGCCAGCAGCTGGGGAACAGGGCCCACCGGCTATGGCTACACCTTC. The rearrangement uses TRBV7-9 and TRBJ1-2; D perhaps matches TRBD1 (6 bases). The CDR3 covers 16 residues. V lost 4 bases to trimming and J lost 4 bases, with 19 bases between them. The V gene's germline CDR1 is SEHNR and CDR2 FQNEAQ (reference sequence).

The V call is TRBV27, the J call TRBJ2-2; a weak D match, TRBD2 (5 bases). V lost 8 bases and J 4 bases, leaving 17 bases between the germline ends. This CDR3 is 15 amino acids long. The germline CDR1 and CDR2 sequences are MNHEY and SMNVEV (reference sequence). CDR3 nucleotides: TGTGCCAGCCTCAAGGATCGGGGAACCACCGGGGAGCTGTTTTTT. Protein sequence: CASLKDRGTTGELFF.

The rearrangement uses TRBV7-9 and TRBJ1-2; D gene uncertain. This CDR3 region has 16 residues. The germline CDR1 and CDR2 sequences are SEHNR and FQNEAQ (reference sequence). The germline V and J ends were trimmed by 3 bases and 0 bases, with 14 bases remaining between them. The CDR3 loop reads CASSFYRTLSNYGYTF. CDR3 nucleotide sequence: TGTGCCAGCAGCTTTTACAGAACCTTATCTAACTATGGCTACACCTTC.

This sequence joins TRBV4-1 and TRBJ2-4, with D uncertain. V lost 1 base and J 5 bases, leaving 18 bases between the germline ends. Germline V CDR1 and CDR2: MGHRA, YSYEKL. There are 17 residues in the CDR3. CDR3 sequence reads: CASSQGPFGVGENIQYF. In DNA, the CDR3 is TGCGCCAGCAGCCAAGGGCCCTTTGGGGTAGGCGAAAACATTCAGTACTTC.

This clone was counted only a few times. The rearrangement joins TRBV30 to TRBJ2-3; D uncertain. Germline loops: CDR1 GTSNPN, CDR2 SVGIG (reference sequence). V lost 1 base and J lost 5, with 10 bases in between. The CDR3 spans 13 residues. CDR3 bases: TGTGCCTGGAGTGGCAGGCTGGGAGATACGCAGTATTTT. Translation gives CAWSGRLGDTQYF.

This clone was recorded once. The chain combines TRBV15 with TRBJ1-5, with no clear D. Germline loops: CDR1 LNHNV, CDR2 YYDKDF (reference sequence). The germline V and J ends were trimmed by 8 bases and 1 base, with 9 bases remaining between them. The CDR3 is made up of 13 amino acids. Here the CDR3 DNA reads TGTGCCACCTCGATAACGAGCAATCAGCCCCAGCATTTT. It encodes CATSITSNQPQHF.

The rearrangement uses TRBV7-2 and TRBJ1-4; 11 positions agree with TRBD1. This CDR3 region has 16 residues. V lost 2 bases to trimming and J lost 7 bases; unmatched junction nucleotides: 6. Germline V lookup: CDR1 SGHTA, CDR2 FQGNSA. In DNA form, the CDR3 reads TGTGCCAGCAGCTTAACACGGACAGGGGGCGGTGAAAAACTGTTTTTT. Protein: CASSLTRTGGGEKLFF.

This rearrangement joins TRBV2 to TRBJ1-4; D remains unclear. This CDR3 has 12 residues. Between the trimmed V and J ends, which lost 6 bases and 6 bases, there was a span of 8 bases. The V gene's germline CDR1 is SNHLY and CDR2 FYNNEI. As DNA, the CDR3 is TGTGCCAGCAGGGCCTCTCATGAAAAACTGTTTTTT. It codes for CASRASHEKLFF.

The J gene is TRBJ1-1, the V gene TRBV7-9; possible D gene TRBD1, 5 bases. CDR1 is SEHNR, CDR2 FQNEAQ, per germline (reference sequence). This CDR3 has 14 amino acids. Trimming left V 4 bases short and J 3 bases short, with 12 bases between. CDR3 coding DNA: TGTGCCAGCAGCTCCAGGGTAGGGGACACTGAAGCTTTCTTT. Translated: CASSSRVGDTEAFF.

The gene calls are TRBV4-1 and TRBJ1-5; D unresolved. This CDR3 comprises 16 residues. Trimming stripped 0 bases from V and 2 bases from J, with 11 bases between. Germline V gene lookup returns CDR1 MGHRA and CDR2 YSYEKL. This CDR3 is CASSQDRIFGNQPQHF. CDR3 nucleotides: TGCGCCAGCAGCCAAGACAGGATCTTTGGCAATCAGCCCCAGCATTTT.

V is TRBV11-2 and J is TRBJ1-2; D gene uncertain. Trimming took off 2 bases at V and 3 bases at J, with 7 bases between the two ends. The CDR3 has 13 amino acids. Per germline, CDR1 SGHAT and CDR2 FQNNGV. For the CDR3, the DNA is TGTGCCAGCAGCTTAAGGGTGGACTATGGCTACACCTTC. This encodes CASSLRVDYGYTF.